The 17 T cell receptor beta chains reported below all come from one sample, sequenced in a study of cytomegalovirus exposure and HLA in healthy donors. In the PCR, 60 Vbeta and 13 Jbeta primers were used. The method was immunoSEQ multiplex PCR; TCRdb's version includes in-frame clones alone and lacks a portion of them. The repertoire includes roughly 150,000 clones, roughly 80% of them detected once, and approximately 0.98% sits in the top ten. The sample was PBMCs. These TCRs come from a man aged 30 to 45 in good health and CMV-seronegative.

This clone appeared once. The chain recombines TRBV6-5 with TRBJ1-2; D is undetermined. Germline assignment: CDR1 MNHEY and CDR2 SVGAGI. Trimming took off 6 bases at V and 0 bases at J, with 8 bases between the two ends. This CDR3 spans 13 amino acids. Here the CDR3 reads CASRITTNYGYTF. Here the CDR3 DNA reads TGTGCCAGCAGGATTACAACTAACTATGGCTACACCTTC.

Here the CDR3 reads CASSLEAGGKFF. CDR3 nucleotides: TGTGCCAGCAGCTTAGAGGCGGGAGGGAAGTTCTTC. The rearrangement joins TRBV7-9 to TRBJ2-1; 9 bases map to TRBD2. This CDR3 spans 12 amino acids. The V gene end was trimmed by 1 base and the J gene end by 14 bases; junction bases not matched to a gene: 3. The germline V gene encodes CDR1 SEHNR and CDR2 FQNEAQ (reference sequence).

The genes are TRBV19 and TRBJ1-1; unclear D gene. Trimming stripped 4 bases from V and 8 bases from J, with 11 bases between. The CDR3 has 12 residues. The germline CDR1 and CDR2 sequences are LNHDA and SQIVND (reference sequence). CDR3 DNA: TGTGCCAGTAGTAAAGGAGGTCCCGAAGCTTTCTTT. It translates to CASSKGGPEAFF.

The chain recombines TRBV6-5 with TRBJ2-3; D gene unclear. Germline V gives CDR1 MNHEY, CDR2 SVGAGI. This CDR3 is 13 amino acids long. V lost 7 bases and J lost 1, with 9 bases in between. CDR3 loop: CASTVPGTDTQYF. The CDR3 nucleotides read TGTGCCAGCACCGTTCCGGGCACAGATACGCAGTATTTT.

The V gene is TRBV10-2, the J gene TRBJ1-1; TRBD1 matches at 7 bases. This CDR3 is 14 amino acids long. V gave up 8 bases and J gave up 5 bases; unmatched junction bases: 11. CDR1 and CDR2 (germline): WSHSY, SAAADI. CDR3 amino acids: CASSGLTGKTEAFF. The CDR3 DNA reads as TGCGCCAGCTCCGGCCTGACAGGGAAGACTGAAGCTTTCTTT.

V usage is TRBV6-5 and J usage is TRBJ2-1; 9 bases agree with TRBD2. CDR3 length equals 14 residues. Germline V lookup: CDR1 MNHEY, CDR2 SVGAGI. J was trimmed by 8 bases and V by 6 bases; bases with no gene match: 8. CDR3 bases: TGTGCCAGCAGGCGGACTAGCGTGACCGATGAGCAGTTCTTC. Its translation: CASRRTSVTDEQFF.

The chain's CDR3 is CASSSGLATSTDTQYF. The CDR3 DNA reads TGCGCCAGCAGCTCCGGACTAGCGACTAGCACAGATACGCAGTATTTT. V and J are TRBV5-1 and TRBJ2-3; 9 positions agree with TRBD2. The CDR3 runs 16 residues. V trimming: 3 bases; J trimming: 0 bases; junction bases outside the gene matches: 5. CDR1 is SGHRS, CDR2 YFSETQ, per germline.

This clone turned up a few times. A junction end diverges from the germline sequence, so it may reflect a read error. The chain uses TRBV10-3 and TRBJ1-1; 8 nucleotides align to TRBD1. In germline, CDR1 is ENHRY, CDR2 SYGVKD. The CDR3 consists of 14 residues. DNA for the CDR3: TGTGCCATCAGGAGACAGGGGTTGAATACTGAAGCTTTCTTT. It is translated as CAIRRQGLNTEAFF.

The chain uses TRBV11-2 and TRBJ2-3; 8 bases match TRBD1. CDR3 size: 17 residues. Germline V gene data show CDR1 as SGHAT and CDR2 as FQNNGV. J lost 0 bases, V lost 4 bases, and 9 bases had no gene match. DNA of the CDR3: TGTGCCAGCAGCTCCCTCCAGGGGGCGGGAAGCACAGATACGCAGTATTTT. It yields the protein CASSSLQGAGSTDTQYF.

The chain recombines TRBV6-5 with TRBJ2-2, with 9 bases aligning to TRBD1. The CDR3 loop spans 15 amino acids. The V segment lost 6 bases and the J segment 6 bases; nucleotides outside the gene matches: 8. Germline CDR1 is MNHEY and CDR2 is SVGAGI. The CDR3 nucleotides are TGTGCCAGCAGCATGAACAGGGGGCCTTCCGGGGAGCTGTTTTTT. Translated, it gives CASSMNRGPSGELFF.

This clone turned up a few times. The rearrangement links TRBV6-5 to TRBJ1-2; TRBD1 matches at 8 bases. CDR1 is MNHEY and CDR2 is SVGAGI in the germline V gene. The CDR3 totals 15 residues. The V and J ends lost 10 bases and 3 bases, in that order; junction bases with no gene match: 13. The CDR3 DNA follows: TGTGCCACCCAGCGATTTGGACAGGGCTACTATGGCTACACCTTC. The encoded protein is CATQRFGQGYYGYTF.

The chain uses TRBV30 and TRBJ2-5; D is unresolved. The germline V gene encodes CDR1 GTSNPN and CDR2 SVGIG (reference sequence). This CDR3 spans 11 amino acids. Between the trimmed V and J ends, which lost 0 bases and 5 bases, there was a span of 4 bases. CDR3 bases: TGTGCCTGGAGTGTAGCGGAGACCCAGTACTTC. This translates into CAWSVAETQYF.

The J gene is TRBJ1-5, the V gene TRBV28, with 8 bases matching TRBD1. V was pared by 4 bases and J by 16 bases, with 9 bases of the junction left unmatched. CDR3 size: 12 residues. Germline lookup yields CDR1 MDHEN and CDR2 SYDVKM. CDR3 amino acids: CASSSPGGGQHF. CDR3 in DNA: TGTGCCAGCAGTTCCCCAGGGGGCGGCCAACATTTT. Combining the CDR3 with reference TRBV28 and TRBJ1-5 gives the whole variable domain DVKVTQSSRYLVKRTGEKVFLECVQDMDHENMFWYRQDPGLGLRLIYFSYDVKMKEKGDIPEGYSVSREKKERFSLILESASTNQTSMYLCASSSPGGGQHFGDGTRLSIL.

This rearrangement joins TRBV28 to TRBJ2-3, with a tentative D call TRBD1 (6 bases). The CDR3 contains 15 residues. The germline V gene encodes CDR1 MDHEN and CDR2 SYDVKM. V lost 3 bases and J 4 bases, leaving 14 bases between the germline ends. The CDR3 region has the DNA TGTGCCAGCAGTTTGTACAGGGAAGTAGCAGATACGCAGTATTTT. It codes for CASSLYREVADTQYF.

This chain links TRBV19 with TRBJ2-3; 11 nucleotides agree with TRBD1. The CDR3 has 15 residues. V trimming: 6 bases; J trimming: 1 base; junction bases outside the gene matches: 3. Germline V gene data show CDR1 as LNHDA and CDR2 as SQIVND (reference sequence). DNA for the CDR3: TGTGCCAGTAGACAGGGACAGGGGGGCACAGATACGCAGTATTTT. It encodes CASRQGQGGTDTQYF. The full variable domain, its missing parts supplied by reference TRBV19 and TRBJ2-3, is DGGITQSPKYLFRKEGQNVTLSCEQNLNHDAMYWYRQDPGQGLRLIYYSQIVNDFQKGDIAEGYSVSREKKESFPLTVTSAQKNPTAFYLCASRQGQGGTDTQYFGPGTRLTVL.

This CDR3 reads CATSGSGSTDTQYF. CDR3 nucleotide sequence: TGTGCCACTTCGGGGAGCGGGAGCACAGATACGCAGTATTTT. The chain couples TRBV30 to TRBJ2-3, with D perhaps TRBD2 (6 bases). V lost 8 bases to trimming and J lost 0 bases, with 15 bases between them. This CDR3 region has 14 residues. In germline, CDR1 is GTSNPN, CDR2 SVGIG (reference sequence). Variable domain in full (rest from reference TRBV30 and TRBJ2-3): SQTIHQWPATLVQPVGSPLSLECTVEGTSNPNLYWYRQAAGRGLQLLFYSVGIGQISSEVPQNLSASRPQDRQFILSSKKLLLSDSGFYLCATSGSGSTDTQYFGPGTRLTVL.

As regards this clone: Relative to the germline gene, one junction end is altered; a read error may explain this. The chain has TRBV7-9 and TRBJ2-7; 9 bases are a match to TRBD1. Germline CDR1 and CDR2: SEHNR and FQNEAQ (reference sequence). The CDR3 loop spans 15 amino acids. For the CDR3, the DNA is TGTTCCAGCAATGCCGGGACAGGGTACTCGGGCGAGCAGTACTTC. It yields the protein CSSNAGTGYSGEQYF.